The rows below give T cell receptor beta chains drawn from one sample of a study of T cells in localized non-small cell lung cancer. Clones were sequenced by immunoSEQ multiplex PCR, and TCRdb holds only the in-frame ones, with some missing. The table lists fewer than 35,000 clones, roughly nine tenths of them singletons. The material was peripheral blood, obtained before any cancer treatment. These receptors were taken from an older female donor with stage I lung adenocarcinoma. The CDR3 runs from the conserved cysteine through the conserved F or W. Each record gives: clone size, J gene, D gene, V gene, CDR3 protein, CDR3 DNA. The D gene is left open where the match is weak. Clone size is not always given. Where it is, it says once, few, many or a class for expanded clones.

>once|TRBJ1-2|.|TRBV7-2
CASREGREGYTF
TGTGCCAGCAGGGAGGGGAGGGAGGGCTACACCTTC
>.|TRBJ1-1|.|TRBV6-6
CASSLDDRTVIFF
TGTGCCAGCAGCCTTGACGACAGGACTGTTATCTTCTTT
>.|TRBJ1-3|.|TRBV19
CASNAGTYSGNTIYF
TGTGCCAGTAACGCAGGGACCTACTCTGGAAACACCATATATTTT
>.|TRBJ2-3|TRBD2|TRBV2
CASATSGSTDTQYF
TGTGCCAGCGCGACTAGCGGGAGCACAGATACGCAGTATTTT
>.|TRBJ2-1|.|TRBV7-3
CASSEDGYNEQFF
TGTGCCAGCAGCGAGGACGGTTACAATGAGCAGTTCTTC
>.|TRBJ2-7|TRBD2|TRBV7-2
CASSISPPGLAGARQYF
TGTGCCAGCAGCATTAGTCCTCCGGGACTAGCGGGAGCACGACAGTACTTC
>few|TRBJ1-5|TRBD1|TRBV7-2
CASSLEGAFANQPQHF
TGTGCCAGCAGCTTAGAGGGGGCATTTGCAAATCAGCCCCAGCATTTT
>.|TRBJ1-1|.|TRBV7-8
CASSNRGEAFF
TGTGCCAGCAGCAACCGGGGTGAAGCTTTCTTT
>.|TRBJ2-1|TRBD2|TRBV11-2
CASSPVAGDNEQFF
TGTGCCAGCAGCCCAGTAGCGGGCGATAATGAGCAGTTCTTC
>.|TRBJ2-1|TRBD2|TRBV10-3
CAISELGTSGVNNEQFF
TGTGCCATCAGTGAACTTGGGACTAGCGGAGTGAACAATGAGCAGTTCTTC
>.|TRBJ1-4|TRBD1|TRBV28
CASSSRQGRPATNEKLFF
TGTGCCAGCAGTTCTCGACAGGGGAGGCCTGCAACTAATGAAAAACTGTTTTTT
>once|TRBJ1-2|.|TRBV5-5
CASSLAGQTGVYGYTF
TGTGCCAGCAGCTTGGCGGGTCAGACGGGCGTCTATGGCTACACCTTC
>.|TRBJ1-2|.|TRBV6-6
CASSYSGRVHGYTF
TGTGCCAGCAGTTACTCAGGCAGGGTCCACGGCTACACCTTC
>.|TRBJ1-1|.|TRBV5-1
CASSLEAATTEAFF
TGCGCCAGCAGCTTGGAAGCAGCCACGACTGAAGCTTTCTTT
>.|TRBJ2-7|TRBD2|TRBV4-1
CASSQSSGNSYEQYF
TGCGCCAGCAGCCAGTCTAGCGGGAACTCCTACGAGCAGTACTTC
>.|TRBJ2-5|.|TRBV5-1
CASSLRVGTRETQYF
TGCGCCAGCAGCTTACGTGTGGGTACGCGGGAGACCCAGTACTTC
>.|TRBJ1-2|TRBD1|TRBV5-8
CASSPDRARGYTF
TGTGCCAGCAGCCCGGACAGGGCGAGGGGCTACACCTTC
>.|TRBJ1-1|.|TRBV2
CASSEGSWNTEAFF
TGTGCCAGCAGTGAAGGGTCCTGGAACACTGAAGCTTTCTTT
>.|TRBJ2-7|.|TRBV7-2
CASSLVGGPEQYF
TGTGCCAGCAGCTTAGTAGGAGGGCCCGAGCAGTACTTC
>.|TRBJ1-5|.|TRBV19
CASSMGRNQPQHF
TGTGCCAGTAGTATGGGGAGGAATCAGCCCCAGCATTTT
>.|TRBJ2-7|.|TRBV19
CASSGVWNEQYF
TGTGCCAGTAGTGGGGTGTGGAACGAGCAGTACTTC
>.|TRBJ1-1|.|TRBV19
CASSISGVYTEAFF
TGTGCCAGTAGTATATCGGGGGTGTACACTGAAGCTTTCTTT